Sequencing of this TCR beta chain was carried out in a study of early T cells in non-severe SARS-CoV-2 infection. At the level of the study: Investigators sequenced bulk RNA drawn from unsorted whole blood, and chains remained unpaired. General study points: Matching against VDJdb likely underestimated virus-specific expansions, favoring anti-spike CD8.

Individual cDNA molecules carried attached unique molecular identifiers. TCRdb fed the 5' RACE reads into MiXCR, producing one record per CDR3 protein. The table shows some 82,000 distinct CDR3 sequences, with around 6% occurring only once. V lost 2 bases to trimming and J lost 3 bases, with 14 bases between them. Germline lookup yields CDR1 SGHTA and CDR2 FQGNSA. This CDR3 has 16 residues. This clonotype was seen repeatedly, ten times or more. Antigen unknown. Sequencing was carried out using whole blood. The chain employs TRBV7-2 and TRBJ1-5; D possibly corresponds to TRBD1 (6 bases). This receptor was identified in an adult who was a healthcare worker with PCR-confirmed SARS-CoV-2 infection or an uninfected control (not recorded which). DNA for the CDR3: TGTGCCAGCAGCTTATTACTAAACAGGGCCAATCAGCCCCAGCATTTT. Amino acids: CASSLLLNRANQPQHF. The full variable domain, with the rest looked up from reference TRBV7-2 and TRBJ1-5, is GAGVSQSPSNKVTEKGKDVELRCDPISGHTALYWYRQSLGQGLEFLIYFQGNSAPDKSGLPSDRFSAERTGGSVSTLTIQRTQQEDSAVYLCASSLLLNRANQPQHFGDGTRLSIL.